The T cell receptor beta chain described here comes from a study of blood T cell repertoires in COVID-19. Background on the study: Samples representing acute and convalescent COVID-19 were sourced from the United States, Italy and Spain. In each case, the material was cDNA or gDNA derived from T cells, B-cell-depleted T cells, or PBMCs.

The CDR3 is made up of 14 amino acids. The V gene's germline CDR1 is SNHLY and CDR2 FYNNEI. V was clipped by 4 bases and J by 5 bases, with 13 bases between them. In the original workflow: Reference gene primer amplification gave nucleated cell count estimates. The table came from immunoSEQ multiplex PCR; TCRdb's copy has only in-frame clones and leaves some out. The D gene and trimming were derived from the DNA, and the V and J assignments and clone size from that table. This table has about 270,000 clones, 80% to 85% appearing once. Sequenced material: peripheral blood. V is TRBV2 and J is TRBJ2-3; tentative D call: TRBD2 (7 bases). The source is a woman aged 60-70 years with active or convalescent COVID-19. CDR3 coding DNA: TGTGCCAGCAGTGTGAGGGGGGGCCGAGATACGCAGTATTTT. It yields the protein CASSVRGGRDTQYF.